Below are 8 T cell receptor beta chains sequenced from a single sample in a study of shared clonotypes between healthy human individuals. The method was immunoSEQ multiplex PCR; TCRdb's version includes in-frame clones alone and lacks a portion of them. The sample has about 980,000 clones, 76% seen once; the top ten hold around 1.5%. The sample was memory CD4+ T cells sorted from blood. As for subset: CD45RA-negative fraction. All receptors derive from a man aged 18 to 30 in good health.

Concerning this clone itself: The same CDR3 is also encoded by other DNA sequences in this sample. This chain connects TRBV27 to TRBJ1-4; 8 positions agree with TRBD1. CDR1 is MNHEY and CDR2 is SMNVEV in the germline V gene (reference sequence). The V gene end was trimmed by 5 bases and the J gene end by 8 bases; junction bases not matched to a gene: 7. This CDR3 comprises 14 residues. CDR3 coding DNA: TGTGCCAGCAGTCTTCAGGGGGCTGGGGAAAAACTGTTTTTT. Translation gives CASSLQGAGEKLFF.

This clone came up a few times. The CDR3 sequence: CASSDWQGKEKLFF. In DNA, the CDR3 is TGTGCCAGCAGTGATTGGCAGGGAAAGGAAAAACTGTTTTTT. This chain connects TRBV2 to TRBJ1-4; D might be TRBD1 (5 bases). This CDR3 region has 14 residues. CDR1 and CDR2 (germline): SNHLY, FYNNEI. Trimming cost V 3 bases and J 8 bases, with 13 bases left between them.

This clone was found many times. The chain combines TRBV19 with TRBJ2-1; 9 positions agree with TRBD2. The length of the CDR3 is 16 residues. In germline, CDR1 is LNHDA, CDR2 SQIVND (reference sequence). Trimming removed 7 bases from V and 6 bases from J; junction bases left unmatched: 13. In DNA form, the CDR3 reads TGTGCCAGTACCGATAACCGTCGCGGGAGGGCCAATGAGCAGTTCTTC. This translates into CASTDNRRGRANEQFF. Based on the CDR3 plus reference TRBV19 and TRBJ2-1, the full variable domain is DGGITQSPKYLFRKEGQNVTLSCEQNLNHDAMYWYRQDPGQGLRLIYYSQIVNDFQKGDIAEGYSVSREKKESFPLTVTSAQKNPTAFYLCASTDNRRGRANEQFFGPGTRLTVL.

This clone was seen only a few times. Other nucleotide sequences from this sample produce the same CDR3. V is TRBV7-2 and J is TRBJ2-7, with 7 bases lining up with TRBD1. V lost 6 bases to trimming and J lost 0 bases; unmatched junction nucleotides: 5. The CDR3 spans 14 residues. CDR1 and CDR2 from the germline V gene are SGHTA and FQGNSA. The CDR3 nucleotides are TGTGCCAGCAGACCAGGGGGATCCTCCTACGAGCAGTACTTC. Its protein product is CASRPGGSSYEQYF.

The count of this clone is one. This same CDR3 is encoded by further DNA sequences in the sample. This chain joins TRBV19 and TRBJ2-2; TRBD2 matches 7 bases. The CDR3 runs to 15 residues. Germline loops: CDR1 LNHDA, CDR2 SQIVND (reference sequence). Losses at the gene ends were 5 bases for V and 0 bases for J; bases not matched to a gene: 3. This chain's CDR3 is CASSPGTTNTGELFF. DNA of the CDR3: TGTGCCAGTAGTCCCGGGACTACGAACACCGGGGAGCTGTTTTTT. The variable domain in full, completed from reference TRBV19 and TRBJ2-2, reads DGGITQSPKYLFRKEGQNVTLSCEQNLNHDAMYWYRQDPGQGLRLIYYSQIVNDFQKGDIAEGYSVSREKKESFPLTVTSAQKNPTAFYLCASSPGTTNTGELFFGEGSRLTVL.

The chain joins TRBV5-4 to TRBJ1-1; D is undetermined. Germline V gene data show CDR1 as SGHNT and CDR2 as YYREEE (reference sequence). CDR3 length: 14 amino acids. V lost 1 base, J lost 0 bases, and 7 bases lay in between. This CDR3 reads CASSLQDMNTEAFF. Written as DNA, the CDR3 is TGTGCCAGCAGCTTGCAGGATATGAACACTGAAGCTTTCTTT.

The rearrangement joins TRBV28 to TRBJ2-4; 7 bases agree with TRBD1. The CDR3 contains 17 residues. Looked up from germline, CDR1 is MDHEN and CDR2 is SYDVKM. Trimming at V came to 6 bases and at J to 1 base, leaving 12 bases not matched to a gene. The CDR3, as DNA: TGTGCCAGCAGACCCCCGAAGGGGGCGCGTGCCAAAAACATTCAGTACTTC. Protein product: CASRPPKGARAKNIQYF.

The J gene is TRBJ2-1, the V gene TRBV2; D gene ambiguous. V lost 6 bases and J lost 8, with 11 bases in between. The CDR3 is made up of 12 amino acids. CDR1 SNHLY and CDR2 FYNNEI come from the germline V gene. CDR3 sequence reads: CASRPIEDEQFF. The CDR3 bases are TGTGCCAGCAGACCCATTGAGGATGAGCAGTTCTTC.